The source of this T cell receptor beta chain is a study of blood T cell repertoires in COVID-19. The wider study: The study drew acute and convalescent COVID-19 samples from the United States, Italy and Spain.

Those enrolled, adults aged about 18 to 89 years, came from about two dozen US areas. Assignments of participants to cohorts depended upon their own reported clinical history. The assay was immunoSEQ multiplex PCR, and TCRdb's table has in-frame clones only and misses some. This table has about 440,000 clones, around 90% appearing once. Germline V lookup: CDR1 MNHEY, CDR2 SMNVEV (reference sequence). This CDR3 is built from 17 residues. V lost 5 bases to trimming and J lost 3 bases, with 21 bases between them. This chain links TRBV27 with TRBJ2-3, with D perhaps matching TRBD2 (5 bases). Input material: PBMCs or T cells enriched from blood (not recorded which). This sequence was found in a woman between 18 and 29 years old with acute COVID-19. The CDR3 DNA reads as TGTGCCAGCAGTCCGAGGGCAGGTTTTTCTGGGACAGATACGCAGTATTTT. Translated, it gives CASSPRAGFSGTDTQYF.